These T cell receptor beta chains were read from a single sample in a study of T cell responses to AZD1222 COVID-19 vaccine. The assay was immunoSEQ multiplex PCR, and TCRdb's table has in-frame clones only and misses some. The sample includes 150,000 to 200,000 clones, approximately 87% of them seen just once. The specimen comprised peripheral blood, sampled on day 0 of MenACWY control vaccination. The receptor source for this set is an adult in good health. Both conserved end residues are trimmed from each CDR3. The order of the fields is V gene, CDR3 protein.

V: TRBV24-1
CDR3: ATTNTGELF

V: TRBV5-4
CDR3: ASSFEGVDTQY

V: TRBV28
CDR3: ASSSTGLAGVQY

V: TRBV7-9
CDR3: ASSPLTGGNEKLF

V: TRBV12-3/TRBV12-4
CDR3: ASSREEQSPLH

V: TRBV11-2
CDR3: ASSRAGDEQF

V: TRBV4-1
CDR3: ASSHGLAGENEQF

V: TRBV28
CDR3: ASRSDTPNTEAF

V: TRBV3-1/TRBV3-2
CDR3: ASSQAKGAQETQY

V: TRBV18
CDR3: ASSPREGSSTEAF

V: TRBV2
CDR3: ASRGPGQRNEKLF

V: TRBV10-1
CDR3: ASSEGDSIHYEQY

V: TRBV6-5
CDR3: ATEQRMNTEAF

V: TRBV9
CDR3: ASSARRGLGETQY

V: TRBV10-3
CDR3: AIGRSGGSNQPQH

V: TRBV18
CDR3: ASSLRDRDYEQY

V: TRBV6-1
CDR3: ASSDGQAPSTGYT

V: TRBV7-9
CDR3: ASSLDVRGNEKLF

V: TRBV28
CDR3: ASSLPDRPSNYGYT

V: TRBV4-1
CDR3: ASSLFTGTLEQY

V: TRBV28
CDR3: ASSFGGADPTEAF

V: TRBV5-5
CDR3: ASSWAMNTEAF

V: TRBV28
CDR3: ASSSRTGRVNEKLF

V: TRBV28
CDR3: ASSLGTSGLYEQY

V: TRBV28
CDR3: ASSLQGVNTEAF

V: TRBV7-8
CDR3: ASSTQGTTNEKLF

V: TRBV9
CDR3: ASSQAGEQF

V: TRBV5-1
CDR3: ASSLVQGTYYGYT

V: TRBV3-1/TRBV3-2
CDR3: ASSQEWTVKYEQY

V: TRBV11-2
CDR3: ASSPSGVLPVNEQF

V: TRBV29-1
CDR3: SVERQDGPRVDEQF

V: TRBV12-3/TRBV12-4
CDR3: ASSFGEVDEQF

V: TRBV28
CDR3: ASGRLAGEDEQY

V: TRBV6-1
CDR3: ASSEGTGTDGYT

V: TRBV6-1
CDR3: ASSDFRPGQEIYGYT

V: TRBV6-6
CDR3: ASSQSWDNPILAKNIQY

V: TRBV5-1
CDR3: ASSTDVATNEKLF

V: TRBV28
CDR3: ASSLESVGYNEQF

V: TRBV28
CDR3: ASSFGTSGSGAYNEQF

V: TRBV27
CDR3: ASSGASAYEQY

V: TRBV6-1
CDR3: ASSEGQYQETQY

V: TRBV18
CDR3: ASSLIPGQGDGSGNTIY

V: TRBV19
CDR3: ASSIAHNYEQY

V: TRBV4-3
CDR3: ASSQDRVGPGNQPQH

V: TRBV19
CDR3: ASSRRPGELF

V: TRBV23-1
CDR3: ASSLGVKLAKNIQY

V: TRBV11-3
CDR3: ASTHIGGDSYNEQF

V: TRBV6-5
CDR3: ASSSGRENTEAF

V: TRBV30
CDR3: AWSDRLSGANFYGYT

V: TRBV5-1
CDR3: ASSFGQEVGETQY

V: TRBV18
CDR3: ASSLDRGAPSNYGYT

V: TRBV6-5
CDR3: ATRGGSRGTGELF

V: TRBV5-8
CDR3: ASSLAAGTQY

V: TRBV5-1
CDR3: ASAPGLANEQY

V: TRBV5-1
CDR3: ASSLDYYTQY

V: TRBV25-1
CDR3: ASRTTGGQETQY

V: TRBV7-9
CDR3: ASSLAGGQPQH

V: TRBV4-1
CDR3: ASSQVPGQGYNEQF